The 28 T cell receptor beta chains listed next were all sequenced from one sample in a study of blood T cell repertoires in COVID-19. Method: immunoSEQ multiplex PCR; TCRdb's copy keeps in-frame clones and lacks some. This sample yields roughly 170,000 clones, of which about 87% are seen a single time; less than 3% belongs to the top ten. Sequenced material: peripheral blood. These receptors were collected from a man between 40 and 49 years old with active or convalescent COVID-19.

CDR3 in amino acids: CASSSPLPSSTDTQYF. The CDR3 region has the DNA TGTGCCAGCAGTTCCCCTCTTCCCTCTAGCACAGATACGCAGTATTTT. The chain has TRBV6-2 or TRBV6-3 and TRBJ2-3; D gene ambiguous. The CDR3 runs 16 residues. V dropped 4 bases and J dropped 0 bases, with 14 bases sitting between them. Germline-derived CDR1 and CDR2 are MNHEY and SVGEGT.

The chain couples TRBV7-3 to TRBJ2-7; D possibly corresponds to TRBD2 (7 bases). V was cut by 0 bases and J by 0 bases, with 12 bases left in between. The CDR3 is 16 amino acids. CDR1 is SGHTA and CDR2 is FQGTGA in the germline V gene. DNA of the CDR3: TGTGCCAGCAGCTTAACGGCGGGGGCTAGCTCCTACGAGCAGTACTTC. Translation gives CASSLTAGASSYEQYF. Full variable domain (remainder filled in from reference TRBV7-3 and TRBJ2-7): GAGVSQTPSNKVTEKGKYVELRCDPISGHTALYWYRQSLGQGPEFLIYFQGTGAADDSGLPNDRFFAVRPEGSVSTLKIQRTERGDSAVYLCASSLTAGASSYEQYFGPGTRLTVT.

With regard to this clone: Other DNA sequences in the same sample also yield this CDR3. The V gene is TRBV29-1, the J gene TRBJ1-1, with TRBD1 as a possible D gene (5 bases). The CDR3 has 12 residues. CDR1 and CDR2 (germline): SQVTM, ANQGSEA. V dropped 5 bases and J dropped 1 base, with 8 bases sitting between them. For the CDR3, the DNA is TGCAGCGTTCGGCAGGGGAACACTGAAGCTTTCTTT. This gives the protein CSVRQGNTEAFF.

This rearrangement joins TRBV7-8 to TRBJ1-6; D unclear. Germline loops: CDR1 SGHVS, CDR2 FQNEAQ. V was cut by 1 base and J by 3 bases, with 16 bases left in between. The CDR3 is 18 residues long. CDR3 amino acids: CASSLEEEGVGYNSPLHF. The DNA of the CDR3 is TGTGCCAGCAGCTTAGAGGAGGAGGGAGTGGGCTATAATTCACCCCTCCACTTT.

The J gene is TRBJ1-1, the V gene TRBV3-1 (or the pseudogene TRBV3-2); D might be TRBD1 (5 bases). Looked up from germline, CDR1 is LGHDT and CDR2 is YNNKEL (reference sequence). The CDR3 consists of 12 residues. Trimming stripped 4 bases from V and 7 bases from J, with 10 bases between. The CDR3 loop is CASSLLDSEAFF. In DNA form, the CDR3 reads TGTGCCAGCAGCCTTCTCGACAGTGAAGCTTTCTTT.

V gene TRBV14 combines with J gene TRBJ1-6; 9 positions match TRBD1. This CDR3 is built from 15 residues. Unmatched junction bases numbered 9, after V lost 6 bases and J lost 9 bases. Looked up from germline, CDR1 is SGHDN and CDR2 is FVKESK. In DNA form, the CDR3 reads TGTGCCAGCAGTAATCCGGGACAGGGTTCTTCACCCCTCCACTTT. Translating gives CASSNPGQGSSPLHF.

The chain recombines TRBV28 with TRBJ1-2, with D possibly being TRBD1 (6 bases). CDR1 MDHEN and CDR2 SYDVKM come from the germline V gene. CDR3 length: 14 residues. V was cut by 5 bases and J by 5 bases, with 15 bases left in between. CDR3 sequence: CASSTRTDYYGYTF. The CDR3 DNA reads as TGTGCCAGCAGTACCCGGACAGATTATTATGGCTACACCTTC.

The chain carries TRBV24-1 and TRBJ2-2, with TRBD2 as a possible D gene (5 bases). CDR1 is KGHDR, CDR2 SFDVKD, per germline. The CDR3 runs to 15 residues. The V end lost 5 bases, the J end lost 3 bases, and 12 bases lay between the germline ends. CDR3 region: CATSGAEEDTGELFF. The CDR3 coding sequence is TGTGCCACCAGTGGGGCAGAGGAGGACACCGGGGAGCTGTTTTTT.

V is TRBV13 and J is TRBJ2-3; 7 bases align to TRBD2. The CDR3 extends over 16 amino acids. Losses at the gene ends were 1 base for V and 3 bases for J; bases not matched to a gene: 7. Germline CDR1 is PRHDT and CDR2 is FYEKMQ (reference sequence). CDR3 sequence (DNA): TGTGCCAGCAGCTTAGTCCAGCGGGGAGGTACAGATACGCAGTATTTT. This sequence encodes CASSLVQRGGTDTQYF.

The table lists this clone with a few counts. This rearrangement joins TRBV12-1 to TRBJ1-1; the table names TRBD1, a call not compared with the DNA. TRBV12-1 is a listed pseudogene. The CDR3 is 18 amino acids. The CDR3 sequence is CASSHNPWTGDMNTEAFF. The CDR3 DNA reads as TGTGCCAGCAGCCACAACCCCTGGACAGGGGACATGAACACTGAAGCTTTCTTT.

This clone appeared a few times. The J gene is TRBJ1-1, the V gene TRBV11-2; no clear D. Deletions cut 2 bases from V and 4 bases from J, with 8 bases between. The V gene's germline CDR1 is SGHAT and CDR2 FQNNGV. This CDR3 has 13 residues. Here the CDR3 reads CASSLSGSTEAFF. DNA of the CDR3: TGTGCCAGCAGCTTATCAGGTTCCACTGAAGCTTTCTTT.

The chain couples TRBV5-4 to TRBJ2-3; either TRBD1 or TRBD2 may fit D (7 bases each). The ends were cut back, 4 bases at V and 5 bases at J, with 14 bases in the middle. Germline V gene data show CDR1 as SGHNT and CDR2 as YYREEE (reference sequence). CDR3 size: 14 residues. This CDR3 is CASSLGQREDTQYF. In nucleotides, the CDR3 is TGTGCCAGCAGCCTGGGACAGCGGGAAGATACGCAGTATTTT.

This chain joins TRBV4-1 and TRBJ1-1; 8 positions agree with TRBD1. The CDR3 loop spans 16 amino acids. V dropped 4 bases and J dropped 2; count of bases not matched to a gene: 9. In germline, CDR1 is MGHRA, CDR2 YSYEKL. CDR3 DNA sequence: TGCGCCAGCAGCCCGTTCGTGGACAGGGCTAACACTGAAGCTTTCTTT. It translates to CASSPFVDRANTEAFF.

The CDR3 DNA sequence: TGTGCCAGCAGTGAATGGCTAGCGGGGGTCACCGGGGAGCTGTTTTTT. This codes for CASSEWLAGVTGELFF. The chain links TRBV6-1 to TRBJ2-2; 10 bases align to TRBD2. V was clipped by 2 bases and J by 4 bases; unmatched bases: 4. The germline V gene has CDR1 MNHNS and CDR2 SASEGT. This CDR3 is 16 amino acids long.

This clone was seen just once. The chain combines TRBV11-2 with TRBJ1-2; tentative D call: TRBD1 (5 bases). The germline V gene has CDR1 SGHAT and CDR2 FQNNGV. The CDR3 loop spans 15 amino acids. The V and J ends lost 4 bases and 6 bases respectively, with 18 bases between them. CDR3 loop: CASSSPRQRGHGYTF. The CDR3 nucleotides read TGTGCCAGCAGCTCACCTAGACAGAGAGGCCATGGCTACACCTTC.

The CDR3 coding sequence is TGTGCCAGCAGCCCCGACAGGGGTGGCACCGGGGAGCTGTTTTTT. It codes for CASSPDRGGTGELFF. The chain joins TRBV9 to TRBJ2-2; 8 positions match TRBD1. The CDR3 totals 15 residues. Trimming removed 4 bases from V and 4 bases from J; junction bases left unmatched: 6. Germline V CDR1 and CDR2: SGDLS, YYNGEE.

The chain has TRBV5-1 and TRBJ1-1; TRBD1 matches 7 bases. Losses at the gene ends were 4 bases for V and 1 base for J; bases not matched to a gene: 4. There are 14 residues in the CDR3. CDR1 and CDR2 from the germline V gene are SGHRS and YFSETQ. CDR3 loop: CASSPGQQNTEAFF. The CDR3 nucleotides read TGCGCCAGCAGCCCGGGACAGCAGAACACTGAAGCTTTCTTT.

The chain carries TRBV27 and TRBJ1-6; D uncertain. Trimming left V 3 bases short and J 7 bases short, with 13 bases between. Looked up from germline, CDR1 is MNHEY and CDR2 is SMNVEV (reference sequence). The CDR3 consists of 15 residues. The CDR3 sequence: CASSFSFVSNSPLHF. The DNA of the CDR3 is TGTGCCAGCAGTTTTTCTTTCGTGTCGAATTCACCCCTCCACTTT.

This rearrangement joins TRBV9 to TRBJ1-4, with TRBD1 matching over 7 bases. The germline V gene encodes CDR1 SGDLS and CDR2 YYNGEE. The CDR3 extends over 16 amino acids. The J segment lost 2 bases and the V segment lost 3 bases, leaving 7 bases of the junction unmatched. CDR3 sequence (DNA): TGTGCCAGCAGCGGGGGACAGACGATTACTAATGAAAAACTGTTTTTT. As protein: CASSGGQTITNEKLFF.

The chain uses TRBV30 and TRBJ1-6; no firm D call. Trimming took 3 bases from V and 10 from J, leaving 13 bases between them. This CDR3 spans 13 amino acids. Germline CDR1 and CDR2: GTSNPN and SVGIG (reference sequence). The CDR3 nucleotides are TGTGCCTGGAGGTCTCCGGGGATCTCACCCCTCCACTTT. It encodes CAWRSPGISPLHF. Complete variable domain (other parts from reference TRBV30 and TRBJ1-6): SQTIHQWPATLVQPVGSPLSLECTVEGTSNPNLYWYRQAAGRGLQLLFYSVGIGQISSEVPQNLSASRPQDRQFILSSKKLLLSDSGFYLCAWRSPGISPLHFGNGTRLTVT.

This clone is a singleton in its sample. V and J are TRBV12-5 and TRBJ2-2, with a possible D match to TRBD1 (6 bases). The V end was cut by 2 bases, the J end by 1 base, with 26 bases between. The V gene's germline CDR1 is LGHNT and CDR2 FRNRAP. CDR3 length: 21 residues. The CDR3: CASGLHRRGLWRTENTGELFF. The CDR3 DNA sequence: TGTGCTAGTGGTTTGCACCGCCGCGGGCTCTGGAGGACAGAGAACACCGGGGAGCTGTTTTTT.

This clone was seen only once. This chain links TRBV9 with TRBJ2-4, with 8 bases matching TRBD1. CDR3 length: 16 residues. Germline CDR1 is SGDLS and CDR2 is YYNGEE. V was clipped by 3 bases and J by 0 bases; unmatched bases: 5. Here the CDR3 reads CASSGQGARAKNIQYF. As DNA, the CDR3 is TGTGCCAGCAGCGGCCAGGGGGCGCGAGCCAAAAACATTCAGTACTTC.

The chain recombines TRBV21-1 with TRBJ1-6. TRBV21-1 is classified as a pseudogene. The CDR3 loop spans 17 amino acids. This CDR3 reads CASSKDPLSSYNSPLHF. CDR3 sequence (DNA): TGTGCCAGCAGCAAAGACCCACTGAGCTCCTATAATTCACCCCTCCACTTT.

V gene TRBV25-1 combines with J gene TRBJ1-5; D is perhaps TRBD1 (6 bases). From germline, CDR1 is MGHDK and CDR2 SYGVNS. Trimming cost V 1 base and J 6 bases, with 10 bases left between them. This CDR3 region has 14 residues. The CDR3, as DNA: TGTGCCAGCAGTGAATTTGGGGGGGCTCAGCCCCAGCATTTT. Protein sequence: CASSEFGGAQPQHF. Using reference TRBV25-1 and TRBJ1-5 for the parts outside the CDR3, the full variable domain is EADIYQTPRYLVIGTGKKITLECSQTMGHDKMYWYQQDPGMELHLIHYSYGVNSTEKGDLSSESTVSRIRTEHFPLTLESARPSHTSQYLCASSEFGGAQPQHFGDGTRLSIL.

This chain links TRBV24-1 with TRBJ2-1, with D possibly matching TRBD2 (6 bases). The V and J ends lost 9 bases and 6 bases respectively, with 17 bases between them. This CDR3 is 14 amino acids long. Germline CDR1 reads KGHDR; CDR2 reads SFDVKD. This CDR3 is CATGGSGLGNEQFF. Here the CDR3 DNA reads TGTGCCACCGGAGGGTCTGGTTTGGGCAATGAGCAGTTCTTC.

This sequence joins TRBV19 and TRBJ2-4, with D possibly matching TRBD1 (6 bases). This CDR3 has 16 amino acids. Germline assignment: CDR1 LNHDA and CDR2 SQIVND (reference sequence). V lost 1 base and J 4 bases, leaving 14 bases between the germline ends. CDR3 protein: CASSIAPGVSKNIQYF. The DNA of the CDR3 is TGTGCCAGTAGTATAGCCCCAGGGGTGAGTAAAAACATTCAGTACTTC.

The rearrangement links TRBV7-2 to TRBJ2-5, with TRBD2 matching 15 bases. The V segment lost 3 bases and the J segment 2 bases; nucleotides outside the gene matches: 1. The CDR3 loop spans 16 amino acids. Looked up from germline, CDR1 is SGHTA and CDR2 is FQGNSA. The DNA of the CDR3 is TGTGCCAGCAGCTTTGGACTAGCGGGGGGGCAAGAGACCCAGTACTTC. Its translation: CASSFGLAGGQETQYF.

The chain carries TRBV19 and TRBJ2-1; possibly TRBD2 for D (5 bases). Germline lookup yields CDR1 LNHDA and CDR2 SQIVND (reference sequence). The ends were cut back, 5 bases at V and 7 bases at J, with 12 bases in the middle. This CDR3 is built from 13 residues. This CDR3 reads CASSLGAVNEQFF. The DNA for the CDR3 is TGTGCCAGTAGTTTGGGAGCGGTGAATGAGCAGTTCTTC. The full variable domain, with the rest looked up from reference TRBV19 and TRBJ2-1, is DGGITQSPKYLFRKEGQNVTLSCEQNLNHDAMYWYRQDPGQGLRLIYYSQIVNDFQKGDIAEGYSVSREKKESFPLTVTSAQKNPTAFYLCASSLGAVNEQFFGPGTRLTVL.